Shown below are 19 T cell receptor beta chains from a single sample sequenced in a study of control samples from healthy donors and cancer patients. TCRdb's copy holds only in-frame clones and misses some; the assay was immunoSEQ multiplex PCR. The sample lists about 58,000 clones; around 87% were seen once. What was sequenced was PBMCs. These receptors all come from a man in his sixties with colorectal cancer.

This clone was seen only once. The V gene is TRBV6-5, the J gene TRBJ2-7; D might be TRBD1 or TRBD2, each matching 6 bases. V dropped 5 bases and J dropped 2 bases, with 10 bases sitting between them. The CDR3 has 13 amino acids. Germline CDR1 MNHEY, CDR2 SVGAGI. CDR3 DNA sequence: TGTGCCAGCAGTAACGGGGGCCCCTACGAGCAGTACTTC. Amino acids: CASSNGGPYEQYF.

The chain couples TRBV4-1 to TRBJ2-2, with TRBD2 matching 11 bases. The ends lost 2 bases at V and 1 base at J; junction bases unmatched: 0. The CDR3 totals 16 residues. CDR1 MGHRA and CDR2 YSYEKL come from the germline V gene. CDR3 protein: CASSQLAGGNTGELFF. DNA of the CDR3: TGCGCCAGCAGCCAACTAGCGGGGGGGAACACCGGGGAGCTGTTTTTT.

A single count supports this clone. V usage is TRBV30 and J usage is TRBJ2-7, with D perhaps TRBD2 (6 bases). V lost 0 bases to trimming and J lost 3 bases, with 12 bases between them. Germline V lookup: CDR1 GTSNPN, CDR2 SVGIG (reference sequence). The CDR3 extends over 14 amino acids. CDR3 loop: CAWSVSREVYEQYF. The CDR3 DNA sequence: TGTGCCTGGAGTGTCTCCAGGGAGGTCTACGAGCAGTACTTC.

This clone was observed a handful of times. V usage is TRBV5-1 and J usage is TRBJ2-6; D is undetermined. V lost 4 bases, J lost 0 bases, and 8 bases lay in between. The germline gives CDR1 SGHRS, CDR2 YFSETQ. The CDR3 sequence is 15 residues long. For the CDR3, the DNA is TGCGCCAGCAGCCCTGGGCACTCTGGGGCCAACGTCCTGACTTTC. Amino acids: CASSPGHSGANVLTF.

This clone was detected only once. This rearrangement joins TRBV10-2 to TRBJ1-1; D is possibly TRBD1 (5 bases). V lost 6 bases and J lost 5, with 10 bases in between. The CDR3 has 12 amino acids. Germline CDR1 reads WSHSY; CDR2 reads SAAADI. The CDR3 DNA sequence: TGCGCCAGCAGGGCCCGGACAACTGAAGCTTTCTTT. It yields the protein CASRARTTEAFF.

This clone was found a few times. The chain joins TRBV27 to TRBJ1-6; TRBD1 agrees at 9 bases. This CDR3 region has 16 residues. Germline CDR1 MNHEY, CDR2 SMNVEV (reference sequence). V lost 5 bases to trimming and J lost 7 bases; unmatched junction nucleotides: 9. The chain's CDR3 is CASSTPGTGWNSPLHF. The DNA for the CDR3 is TGTGCCAGCAGTACCCCCGGGACAGGGTGGAATTCACCCCTCCACTTT.

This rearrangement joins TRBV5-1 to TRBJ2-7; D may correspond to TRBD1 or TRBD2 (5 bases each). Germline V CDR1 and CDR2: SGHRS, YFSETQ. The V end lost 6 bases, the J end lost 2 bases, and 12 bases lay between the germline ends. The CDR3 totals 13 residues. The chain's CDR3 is CASTGRPPYEQYF. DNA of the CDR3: TGCGCCAGCACGGGACGGCCTCCCTACGAGCAGTACTTC.

The CDR3, as DNA: TGTGCCAGCAGTGAAGACAGGGTAGGAACCGGGGAGCTGTTTTTT. Protein sequence: CASSEDRVGTGELFF. The chain uses TRBV2 and TRBJ2-2, with TRBD1 as a possible D gene (6 bases). Germline lookup yields CDR1 SNHLY and CDR2 FYNNEI. V lost 1 base to trimming and J lost 5 bases, with 11 bases between them. The CDR3 contains 15 residues. Together with reference TRBV2 and TRBJ2-2, the CDR3 gives the full variable domain: EPEVTQTPSHQVTQMGQEVILRCVPISNHLYFYWYRQILGQKVEFLVSFYNNEISEKSEIFDDQFSVERPDGSNFTLKIRSTKLEDSAMYFCASSEDRVGTGELFFGEGSRLTVL.

The CDR3 sequence is CASNPWGRSSKNIQYF. The CDR3 DNA reads as TGCGCCAGCAACCCGTGGGGCAGAAGCTCCAAAAACATTCAGTACTTC. The J gene is TRBJ2-4, the V gene TRBV23-1; D may be TRBD1 (5 bases). TRBV23-1 is marked as an open reading frame, function uncertain. The CDR3 covers 16 residues. Trimming cost V 7 bases and J 2 bases, with 18 bases left between them.

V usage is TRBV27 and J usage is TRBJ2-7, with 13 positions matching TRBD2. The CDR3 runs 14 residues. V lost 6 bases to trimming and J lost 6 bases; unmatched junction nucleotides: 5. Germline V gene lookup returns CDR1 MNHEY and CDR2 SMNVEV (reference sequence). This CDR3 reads CASRLAGGQGEQYF. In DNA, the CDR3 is TGTGCCAGCAGACTAGCGGGGGGGCAAGGCGAGCAGTACTTC.

The CDR3: CASSLGGGWFTEAFF. Here the CDR3 DNA reads TGTGCCAGCTCACTAGGCGGGGGCTGGTTCACTGAAGCTTTCTTT. The chain combines TRBV18 with TRBJ1-1; weak D call: TRBD1 (6 bases). Germline CDR1 reads KGHSH; CDR2 reads LQKENI. V was shortened by 4 bases and J by 4 bases, with 16 bases between the two germline ends. The CDR3 sequence is 15 residues long.

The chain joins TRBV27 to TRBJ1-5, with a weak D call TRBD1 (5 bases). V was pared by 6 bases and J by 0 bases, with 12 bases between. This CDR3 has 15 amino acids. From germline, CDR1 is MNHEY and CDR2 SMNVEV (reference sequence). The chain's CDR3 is CASSLTGYSNQPQHF. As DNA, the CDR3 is TGTGCCAGCAGCCTTACAGGATATAGCAATCAGCCCCAGCATTTT.

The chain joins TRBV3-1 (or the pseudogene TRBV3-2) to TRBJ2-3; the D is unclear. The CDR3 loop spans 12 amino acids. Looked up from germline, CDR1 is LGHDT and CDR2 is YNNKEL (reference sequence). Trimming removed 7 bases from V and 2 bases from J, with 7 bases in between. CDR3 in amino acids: CASNTATDTQYF. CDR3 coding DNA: TGTGCCAGCAACACCGCCACAGATACGCAGTATTTT.

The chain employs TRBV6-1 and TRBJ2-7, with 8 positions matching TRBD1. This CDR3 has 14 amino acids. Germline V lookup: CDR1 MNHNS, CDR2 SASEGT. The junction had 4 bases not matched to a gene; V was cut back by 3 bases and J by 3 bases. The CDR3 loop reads CASSDGTGSYEQYF. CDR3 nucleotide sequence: TGTGCCAGCAGTGATGGGACAGGCAGCTACGAGCAGTACTTC.

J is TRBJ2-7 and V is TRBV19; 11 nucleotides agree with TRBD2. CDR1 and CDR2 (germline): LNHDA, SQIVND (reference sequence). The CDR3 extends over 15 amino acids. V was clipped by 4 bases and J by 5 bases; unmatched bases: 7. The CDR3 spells CASSTIAGGRHEQYF. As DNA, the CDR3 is TGTGCCAGTAGTACGATAGCGGGGGGGCGCCACGAGCAGTACTTC.

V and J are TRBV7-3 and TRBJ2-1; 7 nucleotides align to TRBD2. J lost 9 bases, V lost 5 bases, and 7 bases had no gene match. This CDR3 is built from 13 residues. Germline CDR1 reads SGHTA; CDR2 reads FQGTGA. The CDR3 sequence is CASSTTSSSEQFF. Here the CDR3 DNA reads TGTGCCAGCAGCACGACTAGCTCGAGTGAGCAGTTCTTC.

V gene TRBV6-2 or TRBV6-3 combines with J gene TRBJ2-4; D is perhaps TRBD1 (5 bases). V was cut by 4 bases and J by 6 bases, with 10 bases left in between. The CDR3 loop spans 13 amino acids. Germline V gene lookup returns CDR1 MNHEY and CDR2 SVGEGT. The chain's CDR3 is CASSSGQLNIQYF. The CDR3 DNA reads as TGTGCCAGCAGTTCAGGGCAGCTAAACATTCAGTACTTC.

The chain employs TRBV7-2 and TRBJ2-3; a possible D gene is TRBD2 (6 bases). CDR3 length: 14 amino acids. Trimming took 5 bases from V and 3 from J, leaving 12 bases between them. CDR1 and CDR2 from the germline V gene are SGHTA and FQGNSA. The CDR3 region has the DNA TGTGCCAGCAGCCCCGGGGGAAATACAGATACGCAGTATTTT. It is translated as CASSPGGNTDTQYF.

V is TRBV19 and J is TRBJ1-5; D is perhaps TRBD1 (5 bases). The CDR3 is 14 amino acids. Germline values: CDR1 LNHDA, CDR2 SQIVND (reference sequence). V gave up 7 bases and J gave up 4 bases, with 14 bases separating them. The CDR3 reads CASTARGGNQPQHF. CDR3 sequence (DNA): TGTGCCAGTACCGCCCGGGGGGGGAATCAGCCCCAGCATTTT. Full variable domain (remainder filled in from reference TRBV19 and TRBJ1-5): DGGITQSPKYLFRKEGQNVTLSCEQNLNHDAMYWYRQDPGQGLRLIYYSQIVNDFQKGDIAEGYSVSREKKESFPLTVTSAQKNPTAFYLCASTARGGNQPQHFGDGTRLSIL.